Shown below are 16 T cell receptor beta chains from a single sample sequenced in a study of T cell changes during pregnancy in multiple sclerosis. TCRdb's table, derived via immunoSEQ multiplex PCR, lists solely in-frame clones and lacks some. The sample includes around 50,000 clones, about nine tenths of them seen just once. The source material was CD4+ T cells from peripheral blood mononuclear cells, sampled after pregnancy. These receptor sequences come from a female donor in good health, enrolled as a control in a pregnancy study.

The J gene is TRBJ2-7, the V gene TRBV6-6; 11 nucleotides align to TRBD2. CDR3 length: 15 amino acids. Germline V lookup: CDR1 MNHNY, CDR2 SVGAGI (reference sequence). V was clipped by 7 bases and J by 6 bases; unmatched bases: 11. The CDR3 reads CASTQTGTSGGEQYF. CDR3 sequence (DNA): TGTGCCAGCACTCAGACCGGGACTAGCGGTGGCGAGCAGTACTTC.

The genes are TRBV7-6 and TRBJ2-2; D ambiguous. Germline CDR1 SGHVS, CDR2 FNYEAQ. The CDR3 sequence is 14 residues long. Trimming shortened V by 5 bases and J by 0 bases, and 7 bases separated the two germline ends. The CDR3 here is CASSPQSNTGELFF. CDR3 DNA: TGTGCCAGCAGCCCCCAATCGAACACCGGGGAGCTGTTTTTT.

The chain joins TRBV10-3 to TRBJ2-1, with a weak D call TRBD2 (5 bases). V lost 0 bases and J lost 10, with 10 bases in between. CDR3 length: 13 residues. Germline lookup yields CDR1 ENHRY and CDR2 SYGVKD. The CDR3 sequence is CAISESPGGEQFF. The CDR3 nucleotides are TGTGCCATCAGTGAGTCCCCGGGCGGGGAGCAGTTCTTC.

This chain joins TRBV5-4 and TRBJ2-5; D ambiguous. Germline lookup yields CDR1 SGHNT and CDR2 YYREEE (reference sequence). V lost 1 base and J lost 1, with 11 bases in between. The CDR3 contains 15 residues. CDR3 loop: CASSLNWAPQETQYF. The CDR3 DNA reads as TGTGCCAGCAGCTTGAATTGGGCGCCCCAAGAGACCCAGTACTTC.

This chain uses TRBV6-1 with TRBJ2-1; 9 bases agree with TRBD2. Germline V lookup: CDR1 MNHNS, CDR2 SASEGT. The CDR3 runs 15 residues. Trimming cost V 2 bases and J 9 bases; bases outside gene matches: 8. CDR3 region: CASSEYGTSLGEQFF. For the CDR3, the DNA is TGTGCCAGCAGTGAATACGGGACTAGCTTGGGTGAGCAGTTCTTC.

The CDR3 here is CASSLALDRARKLFF. DNA of the CDR3: TGCGCCAGCAGCTTGGCCCTGGACAGGGCGCGAAAACTGTTTTTT. This chain links TRBV5-1 with TRBJ1-4; 8 bases line up with TRBD1. The J segment lost 10 bases and the V segment lost 0 bases, leaving 8 bases of the junction unmatched. Germline lookup yields CDR1 SGHRS and CDR2 YFSETQ. CDR3 length equals 15 residues.

This chain joins TRBV7-9 and TRBJ2-1; D perhaps matches TRBD2 (7 bases). The CDR3 extends over 17 amino acids. Germline CDR1 reads SEHNR; CDR2 reads FQNEAQ (reference sequence). V was trimmed by 0 bases and J by 6 bases, leaving 18 bases between them. Here the CDR3 reads CASSLAGGGGLFNEQFF. In nucleotides, the CDR3 is TGTGCCAGCAGCTTAGCAGGAGGGGGGGGACTATTCAATGAGCAGTTCTTC.

This chain uses TRBV15 with TRBJ2-7, with D possibly being TRBD2 (6 bases). The CDR3 sequence is 13 residues long. V dropped 0 bases and J dropped 8 bases, with 11 bases sitting between them. Germline CDR1 LNHNV, CDR2 YYDKDF (reference sequence). CDR3 protein: CATSRDRREQQYF. The CDR3 DNA sequence: TGTGCCACCAGCAGAGATAGGAGGGAACAGCAGTACTTC.

The rearrangement links TRBV6-1 to TRBJ1-2; D ambiguous. Trimming shortened V by 1 base and J by 2 bases, and 8 bases separated the two germline ends. Germline V CDR1 and CDR2: MNHNS, SASEGT. This CDR3 spans 14 amino acids. The CDR3 DNA follows: TGTGCCAGCAGTGAAGGTATGGGCAACTATGGCTACACCTTC. This translates into CASSEGMGNYGYTF.

This chain links TRBV5-1 with TRBJ2-7, with TRBD2 identical over 10 bases. Germline CDR1 SGHRS, CDR2 YFSETQ. V lost 1 base to trimming and J lost 3 bases; unmatched junction nucleotides: 4. The length of the CDR3 is 15 residues. The CDR3: CASSLRTSGYYEQYF. CDR3 coding DNA: TGCGCCAGCAGCTTGAGGACTAGCGGTTACTACGAGCAGTACTTC.

This chain connects TRBV2 to TRBJ2-7; tentative D call: TRBD1 (6 bases). This CDR3 spans 12 amino acids. V dropped 6 bases and J dropped 4 bases, with 10 bases sitting between them. Looked up from germline, CDR1 is SNHLY and CDR2 is FYNNEI. The chain's CDR3 is CASRPTGYEQYF. CDR3 bases: TGTGCCAGCAGACCTACAGGGTACGAGCAGTACTTC.

CDR3 amino acids: CASSLDSMNTEAFF. As DNA, the CDR3 is TGCGCCAGCAGCCTGGACAGTATGAACACTGAAGCTTTCTTT. The chain links TRBV5-1 to TRBJ1-1, with D tentatively TRBD1 (6 bases). The ends were cut back, 4 bases at V and 0 bases at J, with 10 bases in the middle. Germline V gene data show CDR1 as SGHRS and CDR2 as YFSETQ. The CDR3 is made up of 14 amino acids.

The chain links TRBV5-6 to TRBJ1-1, with a weak D call TRBD1 (5 bases). V was clipped by 6 bases and J by 3 bases, with 27 bases between them. In germline, CDR1 is SGHDT, CDR2 YYEEEE. This CDR3 has 18 amino acids. CDR3 sequence (DNA): TGTGCCAGCACCATCCTGGGACTCTTGGGGAGGGCGGACACTGAAGCTTTCTTT. Residues: CASTILGLLGRADTEAFF.

The rearrangement uses TRBV29-1 and TRBJ2-3; 9 positions agree with TRBD2. CDR1 is SQVTM and CDR2 is ANQGSEA in the germline V gene. The CDR3 covers 16 residues. Unmatched junction bases numbered 10, after V lost 4 bases and J lost 2 bases. The CDR3 DNA is TGCAGCGTTGGCCGAGCGGGGGGCGGGGTCACAGATACGCAGTATTTT. Protein: CSVGRAGGGVTDTQYF.

CDR3: CASRIVTDTQYF. The DNA for the CDR3 is TGTGCCAGCAGAATCGTTACAGATACGCAGTATTTT. The genes are TRBV2 and TRBJ2-3, with D hard to call. The length of the CDR3 is 12 residues. The germline V gene encodes CDR1 SNHLY and CDR2 FYNNEI. Deletions cut 6 bases from V and 3 bases from J, with 7 bases between.

The rearrangement joins TRBV27 to TRBJ1-4; D gene uncertain. V was cut by 0 bases and J by 4 bases, with 9 bases left in between. Germline lookup yields CDR1 MNHEY and CDR2 SMNVEV (reference sequence). The CDR3 has 15 amino acids. The chain's CDR3 is CASSLSRQINEKLFF. CDR3 in DNA: TGTGCCAGCAGTTTATCGAGGCAGATTAATGAAAAACTGTTTTTT.